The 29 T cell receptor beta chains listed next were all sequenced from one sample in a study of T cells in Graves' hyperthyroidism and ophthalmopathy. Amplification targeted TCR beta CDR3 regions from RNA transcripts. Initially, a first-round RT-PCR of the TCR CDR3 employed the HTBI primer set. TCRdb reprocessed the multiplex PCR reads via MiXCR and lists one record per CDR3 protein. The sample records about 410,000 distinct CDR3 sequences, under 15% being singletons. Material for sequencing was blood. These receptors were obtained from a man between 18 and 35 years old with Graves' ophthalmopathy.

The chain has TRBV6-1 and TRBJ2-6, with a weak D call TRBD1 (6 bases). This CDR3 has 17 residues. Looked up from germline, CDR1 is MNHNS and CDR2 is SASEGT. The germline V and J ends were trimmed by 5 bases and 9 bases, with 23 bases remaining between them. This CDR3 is CASSTPGTQYLVNVLTF. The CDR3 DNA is TGTGCCAGCAGTACCCCCGGGACACAGTACCTTGTCAACGTCCTGACTTTC.

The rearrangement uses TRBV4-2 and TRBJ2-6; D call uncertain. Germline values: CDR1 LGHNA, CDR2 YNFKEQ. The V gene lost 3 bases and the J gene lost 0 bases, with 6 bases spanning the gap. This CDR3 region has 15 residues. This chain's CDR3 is CASSHQSSGANVLTF. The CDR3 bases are TGTGCCAGCAGCCACCAGAGCTCTGGGGCCAACGTCCTGACTTTC.

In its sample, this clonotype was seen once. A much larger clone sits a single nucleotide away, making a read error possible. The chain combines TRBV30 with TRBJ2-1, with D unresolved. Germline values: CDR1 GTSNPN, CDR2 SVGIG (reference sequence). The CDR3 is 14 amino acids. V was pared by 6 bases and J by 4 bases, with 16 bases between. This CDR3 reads CACRSKAVYNEQFF. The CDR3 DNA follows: TGTGCCTGCAGGTCCAAGGCGGTTTACAATGAGCAGTTCTTC.

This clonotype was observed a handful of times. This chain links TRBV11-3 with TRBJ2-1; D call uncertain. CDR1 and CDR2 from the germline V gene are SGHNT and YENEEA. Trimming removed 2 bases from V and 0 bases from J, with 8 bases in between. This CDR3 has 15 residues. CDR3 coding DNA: TGTGCCAGCAGCTTAACCAGGAGCTCCTACAATGAGCAGTTCTTC. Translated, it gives CASSLTRSSYNEQFF.

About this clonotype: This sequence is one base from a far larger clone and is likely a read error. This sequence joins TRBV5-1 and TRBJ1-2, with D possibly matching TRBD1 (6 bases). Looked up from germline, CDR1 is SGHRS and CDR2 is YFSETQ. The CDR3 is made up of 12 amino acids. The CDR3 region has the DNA TGTGCCAGCAACCCACAGGGCTATGGCTACACCTTC. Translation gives CASNPQGYGYTF.

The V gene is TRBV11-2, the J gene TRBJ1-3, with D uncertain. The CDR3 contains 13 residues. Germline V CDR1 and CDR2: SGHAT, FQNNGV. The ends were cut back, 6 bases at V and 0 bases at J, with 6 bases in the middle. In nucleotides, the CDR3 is TGTGCCAGCAGGTCAGGCTCTGGAAACACCATATATTTT. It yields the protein CASRSGSGNTIYF.

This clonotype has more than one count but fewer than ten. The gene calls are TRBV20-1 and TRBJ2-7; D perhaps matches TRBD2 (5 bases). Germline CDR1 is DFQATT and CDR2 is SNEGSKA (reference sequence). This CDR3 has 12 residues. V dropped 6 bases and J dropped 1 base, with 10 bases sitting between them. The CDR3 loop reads CSAGGYSYEQYF. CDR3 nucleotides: TGCAGTGCCGGAGGCTATTCCTACGAGCAGTACTTC.

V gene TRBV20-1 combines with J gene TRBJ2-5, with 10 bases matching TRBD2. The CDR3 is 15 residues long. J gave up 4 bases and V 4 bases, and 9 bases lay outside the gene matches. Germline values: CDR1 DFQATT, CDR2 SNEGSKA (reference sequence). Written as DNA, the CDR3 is TGCAGTGCTAAAGATGGGCTAGCGGGAGTAGAGACCCAGTACTTC. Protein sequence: CSAKDGLAGVETQYF.

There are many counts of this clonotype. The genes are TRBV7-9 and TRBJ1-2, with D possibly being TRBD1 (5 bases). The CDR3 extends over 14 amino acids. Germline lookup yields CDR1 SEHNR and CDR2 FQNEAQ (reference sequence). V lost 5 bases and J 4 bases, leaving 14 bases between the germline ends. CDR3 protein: CASSPHDRTYGYTF. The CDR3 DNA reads TGTGCCAGCAGCCCGCACGACAGAACCTATGGCTACACCTTC.

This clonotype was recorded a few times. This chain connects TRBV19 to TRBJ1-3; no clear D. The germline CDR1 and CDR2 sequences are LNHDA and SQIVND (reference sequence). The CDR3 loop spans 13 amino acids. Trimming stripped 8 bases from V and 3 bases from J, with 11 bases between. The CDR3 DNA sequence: TGTGCCAGTTGGGGAGCTCGTGGAAACACCATATATTTT. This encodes CASWGARGNTIYF.

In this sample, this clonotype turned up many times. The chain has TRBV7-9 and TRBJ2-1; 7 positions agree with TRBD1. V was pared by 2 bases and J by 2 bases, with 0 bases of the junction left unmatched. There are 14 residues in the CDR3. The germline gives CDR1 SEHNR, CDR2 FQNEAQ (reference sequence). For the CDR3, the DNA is TGTGCCAGCAGCTTAACAGGGGCCTACAATGAGCAGTTCTTC. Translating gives CASSLTGAYNEQFF.

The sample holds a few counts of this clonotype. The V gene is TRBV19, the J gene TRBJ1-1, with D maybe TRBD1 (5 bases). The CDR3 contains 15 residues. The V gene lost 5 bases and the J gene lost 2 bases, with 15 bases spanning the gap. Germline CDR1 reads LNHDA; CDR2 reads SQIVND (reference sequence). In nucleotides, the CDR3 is TGTGCCAGTAGTGCAGGGAAGGGGTCAAACACTGAAGCTTTCTTT. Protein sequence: CASSAGKGSNTEAFF.

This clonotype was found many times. The CDR3 protein is CASRGPGDEQYF. For the CDR3, the DNA is TGCGCCAGCAGGGGTCCCGGGGACGAGCAGTACTTC. The chain combines TRBV5-1 with TRBJ2-7, with a tentative D call TRBD2 (5 bases). CDR1 and CDR2 (germline): SGHRS, YFSETQ. The CDR3 loop spans 12 amino acids. V was pared by 5 bases and J by 5 bases, with 11 bases between.

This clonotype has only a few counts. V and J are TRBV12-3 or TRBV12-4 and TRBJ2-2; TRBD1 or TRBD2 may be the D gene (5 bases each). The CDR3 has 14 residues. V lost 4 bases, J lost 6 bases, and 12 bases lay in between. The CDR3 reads CASSSEGHPGELFF. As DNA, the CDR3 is TGTGCCAGCAGTTCAGAGGGGCATCCCGGGGAGCTGTTTTTT.

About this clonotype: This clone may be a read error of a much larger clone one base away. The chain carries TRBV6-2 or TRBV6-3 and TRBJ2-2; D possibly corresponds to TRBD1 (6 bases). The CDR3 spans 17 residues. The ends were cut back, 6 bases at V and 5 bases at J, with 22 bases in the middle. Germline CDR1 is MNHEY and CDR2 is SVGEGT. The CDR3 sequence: CASRAGTRDLRTGELFF. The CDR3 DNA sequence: TGTGCCAGCAGGGCCGGGACAAGGGACCTGAGGACCGGGGAGCTGTTTTTT.

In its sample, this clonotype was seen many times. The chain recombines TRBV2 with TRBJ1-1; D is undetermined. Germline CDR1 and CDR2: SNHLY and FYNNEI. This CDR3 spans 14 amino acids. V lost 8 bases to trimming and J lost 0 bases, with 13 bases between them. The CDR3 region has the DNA TGTGCCAGCGAGGGTCGGGTAATGAACACTGAAGCTTTCTTT. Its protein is CASEGRVMNTEAFF.

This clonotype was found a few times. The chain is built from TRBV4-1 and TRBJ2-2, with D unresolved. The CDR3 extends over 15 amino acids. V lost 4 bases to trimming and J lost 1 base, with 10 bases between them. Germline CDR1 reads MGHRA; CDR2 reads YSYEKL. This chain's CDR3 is CASSPMWGNTGELFF. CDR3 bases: TGCGCCAGCAGCCCCATGTGGGGGAACACCGGGGAGCTGTTTTTT.

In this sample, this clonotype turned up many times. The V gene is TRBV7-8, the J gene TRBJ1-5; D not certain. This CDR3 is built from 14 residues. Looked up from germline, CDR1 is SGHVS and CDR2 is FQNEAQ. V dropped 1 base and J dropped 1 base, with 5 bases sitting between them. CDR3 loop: CASSLVQSNQPQHF. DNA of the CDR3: TGTGCCAGCAGCTTAGTGCAGAGCAATCAGCCCCAGCATTTT.

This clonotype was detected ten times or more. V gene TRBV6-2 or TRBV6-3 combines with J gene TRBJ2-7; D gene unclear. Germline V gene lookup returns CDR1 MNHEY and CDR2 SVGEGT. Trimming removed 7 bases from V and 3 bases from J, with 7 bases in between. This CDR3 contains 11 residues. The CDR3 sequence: CASKGYYEQYF. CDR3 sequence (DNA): TGTGCCAGCAAGGGCTACTACGAGCAGTACTTC.

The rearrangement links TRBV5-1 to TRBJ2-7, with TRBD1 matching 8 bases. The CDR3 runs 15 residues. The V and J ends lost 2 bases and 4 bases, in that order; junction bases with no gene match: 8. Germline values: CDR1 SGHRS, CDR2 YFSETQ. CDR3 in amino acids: CASSFRDRGLYEQYF. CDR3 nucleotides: TGCGCCAGCAGCTTCCGCGACAGGGGCCTTTACGAGCAGTACTTC. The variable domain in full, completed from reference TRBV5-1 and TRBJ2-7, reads KAGVTQTPRYLIKTRGQQVTLSCSPISGHRSVSWYQQTPGQGLQFLFEYFSETQRNKGNFPGRFSGRQFSNSRSEMNVSTLELGDSALYLCASSFRDRGLYEQYFGPGTRLTVT.

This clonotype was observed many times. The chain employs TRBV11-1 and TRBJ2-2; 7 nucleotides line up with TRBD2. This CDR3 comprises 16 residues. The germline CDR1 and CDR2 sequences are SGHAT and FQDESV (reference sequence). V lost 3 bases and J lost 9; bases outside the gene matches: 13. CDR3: CASSLGGSLIARELFF. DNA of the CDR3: TGTGCCAGCAGCTTGGGAGGGTCGTTGATAGCGCGGGAGCTGTTTTTT.

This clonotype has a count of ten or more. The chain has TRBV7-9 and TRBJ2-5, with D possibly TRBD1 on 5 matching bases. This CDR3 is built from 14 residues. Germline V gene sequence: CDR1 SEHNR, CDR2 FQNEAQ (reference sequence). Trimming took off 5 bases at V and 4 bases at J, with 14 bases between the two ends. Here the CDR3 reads CASSPGPTPETQYF. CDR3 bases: TGTGCCAGCAGCCCAGGGCCGACCCCAGAGACCCAGTACTTC.

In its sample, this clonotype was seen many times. CDR3 sequence reads: CAISASLDGYNEQFF. In DNA form, the CDR3 reads TGTGCCATCAGTGCCTCACTAGACGGTTACAATGAGCAGTTCTTC. The V and J genes are TRBV10-3 and TRBJ2-1; D may be TRBD2 (5 bases). Germline V lookup: CDR1 ENHRY, CDR2 SYGVKD. The CDR3 consists of 15 residues. Trimming cost V 4 bases and J 4 bases, with 14 bases left between them.

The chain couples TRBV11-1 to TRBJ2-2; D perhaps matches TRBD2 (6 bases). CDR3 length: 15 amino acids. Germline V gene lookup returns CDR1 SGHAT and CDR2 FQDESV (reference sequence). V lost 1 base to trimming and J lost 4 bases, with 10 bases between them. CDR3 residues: CASSLVSGVTGELFF. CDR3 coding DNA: TGTGCCAGCAGCTTAGTTTCGGGGGTCACCGGGGAGCTGTTTTTT.

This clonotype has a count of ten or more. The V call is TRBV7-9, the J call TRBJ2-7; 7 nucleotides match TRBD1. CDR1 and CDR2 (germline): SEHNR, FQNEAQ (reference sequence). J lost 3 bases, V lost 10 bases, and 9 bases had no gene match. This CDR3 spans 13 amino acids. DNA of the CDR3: TGTGCCACCCGGACAGGTTCCCTCTACGAGCAGTACTTC. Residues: CATRTGSLYEQYF.

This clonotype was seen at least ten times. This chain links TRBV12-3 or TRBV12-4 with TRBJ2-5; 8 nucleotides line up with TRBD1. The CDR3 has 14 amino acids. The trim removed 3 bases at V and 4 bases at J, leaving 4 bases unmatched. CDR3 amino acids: CASSFGTGGETQYF. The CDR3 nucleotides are TGTGCCAGCAGTTTTGGTACAGGGGGAGAGACCCAGTACTTC.

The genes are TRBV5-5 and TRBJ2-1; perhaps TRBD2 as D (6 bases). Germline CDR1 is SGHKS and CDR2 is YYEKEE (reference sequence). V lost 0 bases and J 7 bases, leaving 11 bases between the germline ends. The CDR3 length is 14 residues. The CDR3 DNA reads TGTGCCAGCAGCTTGGAGGGAGGTGGAAATGAGCAGTTCTTC. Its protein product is CASSLEGGGNEQFF.

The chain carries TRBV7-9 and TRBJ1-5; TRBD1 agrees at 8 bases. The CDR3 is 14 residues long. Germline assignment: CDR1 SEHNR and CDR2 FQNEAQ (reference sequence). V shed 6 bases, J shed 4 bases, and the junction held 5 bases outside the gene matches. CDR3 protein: CASSRGQGNQPQHF. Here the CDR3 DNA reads TGTGCCAGCAGTCGAGGACAGGGAAATCAGCCCCAGCATTTT.

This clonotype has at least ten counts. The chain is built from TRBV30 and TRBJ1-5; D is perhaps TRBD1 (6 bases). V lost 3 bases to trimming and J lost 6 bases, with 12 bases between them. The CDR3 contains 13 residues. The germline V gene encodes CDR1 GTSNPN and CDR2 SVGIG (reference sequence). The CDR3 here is CAWSSGGGQPQHF. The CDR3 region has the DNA TGTGCCTGGAGCTCCGGGGGCGGTCAGCCCCAGCATTTT. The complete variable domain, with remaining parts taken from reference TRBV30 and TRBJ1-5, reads SQTIHQWPATLVQPVGSPLSLECTVEGTSNPNLYWYRQAAGRGLQLLFYSVGIGQISSEVPQNLSASRPQDRQFILSSKKLLLSDSGFYLCAWSSGGGQPQHFGDGTRLSIL.